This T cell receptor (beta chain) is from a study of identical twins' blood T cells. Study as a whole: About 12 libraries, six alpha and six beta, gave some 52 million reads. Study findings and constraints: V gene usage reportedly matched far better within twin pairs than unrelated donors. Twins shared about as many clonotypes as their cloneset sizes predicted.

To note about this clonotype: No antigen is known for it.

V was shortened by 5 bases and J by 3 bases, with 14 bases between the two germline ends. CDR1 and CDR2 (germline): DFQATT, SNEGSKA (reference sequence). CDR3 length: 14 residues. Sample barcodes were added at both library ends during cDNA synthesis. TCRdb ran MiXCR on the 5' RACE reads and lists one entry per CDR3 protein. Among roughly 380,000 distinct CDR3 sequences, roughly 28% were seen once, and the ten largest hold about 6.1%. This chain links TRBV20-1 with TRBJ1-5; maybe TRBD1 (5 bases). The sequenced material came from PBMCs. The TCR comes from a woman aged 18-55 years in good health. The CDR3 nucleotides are TGCAGTGCTGCGGGGGGAGGAATCAATCAGCCCCAGCATTTT. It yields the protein CSAAGGGINQPQHF.